This is a list of T cell receptor beta chains from one sample in a study of T cell repertoires in cytomegalovirus infection. No antigen is known for these receptors. TCRdb re-called the reads through MiXCR, storing one row per CDR3 protein. The sample yields about 570,000 distinct CDR3 sequences, around 40% seen once. Material: cultured PBMCs, obtained from culture after CMV antigen stimulation. These receptors all stem from a human donor in good health (CMV status not recorded). Some clones in this sample may be carry-over from other donors' samples. Both conserved end residues are part of each CDR3. A D gene is named only where the DNA matches it firmly. Size is stated for part of the rows, as once, few or many counts, or as a class when the clone is expanded.

d_call: -; clone_size: -; v_call: TRBV29-1; j_call: TRBJ2-5; cdr3_aa: CSARTASDQETQYF; cdr3_nt: TGCAGCGCTAGAACGGCTAGCGACCAAGAGACCCAGTACTTC
d_call: -; clone_size: -; v_call: TRBV10-2; j_call: TRBJ2-7; cdr3_aa: CASSESTRHEQYF; cdr3_nt: TGCGCCAGCAGTGAGTCGACACGACACGAGCAGTACTTC
d_call: TRBD2; clone_size: -; v_call: TRBV3-1; j_call: TRBJ2-1; cdr3_aa: CASSQTAASGSTDEQFF; cdr3_nt: TGTGCCAGCAGCCAGACCGCGGCTAGCGGGAGTACTGATGAGCAGTTCTTC
d_call: TRBD2; clone_size: once; v_call: TRBV2; j_call: TRBJ2-1; cdr3_aa: CASRGGLNYNEQFF; cdr3_nt: TGTGCCAGCAGGGGGGGACTAAACTACAATGAGCAGTTCTTC
d_call: -; clone_size: few; v_call: TRBV7-8; j_call: TRBJ1-1; cdr3_aa: CASSSRMGGFTEAFF; cdr3_nt: TGTGCCAGCAGCTCTCGTATGGGGGGGTTCACTGAAGCTTTCTTT
d_call: -; clone_size: -; v_call: TRBV12-3/TRBV12-4; j_call: TRBJ1-1; cdr3_aa: CASTPDSTEAFF; cdr3_nt: TGTGCCAGCACCCCTGACAGCACTGAAGCTTTCTTT
d_call: TRBD2; clone_size: few; v_call: TRBV6-1; j_call: TRBJ2-1; cdr3_aa: CASSLGLAVSHEQFF; cdr3_nt: TGTGCCAGCAGCTTGGGACTAGCTGTTTCCCATGAGCAGTTCTTC
d_call: -; clone_size: -; v_call: TRBV7-2; j_call: TRBJ2-7; cdr3_aa: CASSIRQSYEQYF; cdr3_nt: TGTGCCAGCAGCATAAGACAGTCCTACGAGCAGTACTTC
d_call: -; clone_size: -; v_call: TRBV7-2; j_call: TRBJ2-7; cdr3_aa: CASTLQAVGGYEQYF; cdr3_nt: TGTGCCAGCACCTTACAGGCCGTGGGGGGCTACGAGCAGTACTTC
d_call: -; clone_size: -; v_call: TRBV12-3/TRBV12-4; j_call: TRBJ1-1; cdr3_aa: CASSFYRGEAFF; cdr3_nt: TGTGCCAGCAGTTTTTATCGTGGTGAAGCTTTCTTT
d_call: TRBD1; clone_size: -; v_call: TRBV12-3/TRBV12-4; j_call: TRBJ1-4; cdr3_aa: CASTPTRGLIEKLFF; cdr3_nt: TGTGCCAGCACCCCTACGAGGGGGCTTATTGAAAAACTGTTTTTT
d_call: -; clone_size: few; v_call: TRBV11-2; j_call: TRBJ2-1; cdr3_aa: CASSFYSAPAASEQFF; cdr3_nt: TGTGCCAGCAGCTTTTACTCCGCTCCCGCGGCTAGTGAGCAGTTCTTC
d_call: -; clone_size: -; v_call: TRBV12-3/TRBV12-4; j_call: TRBJ2-2; cdr3_aa: CASSPGIDTGELFF; cdr3_nt: TGTGCCAGCAGTCCGGGGATCGACACCGGGGAGCTGTTTTTT
d_call: -; clone_size: few; v_call: TRBV29-1; j_call: TRBJ2-5; cdr3_aa: CSVEGLAEGGQETQYF; cdr3_nt: TGCAGCGTAGAAGGGCTAGCGGAGGGGGGACAGGAGACCCAGTACTTC